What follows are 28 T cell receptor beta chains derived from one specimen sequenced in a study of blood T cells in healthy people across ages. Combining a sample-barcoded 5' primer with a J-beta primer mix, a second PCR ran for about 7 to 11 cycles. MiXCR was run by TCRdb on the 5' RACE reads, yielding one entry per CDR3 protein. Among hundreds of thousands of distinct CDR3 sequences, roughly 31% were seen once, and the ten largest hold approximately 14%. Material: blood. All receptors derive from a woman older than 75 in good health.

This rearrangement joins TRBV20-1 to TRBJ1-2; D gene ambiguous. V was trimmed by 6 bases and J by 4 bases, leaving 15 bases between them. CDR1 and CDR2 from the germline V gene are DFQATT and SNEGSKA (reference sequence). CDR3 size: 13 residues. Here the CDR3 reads CSAPAPMTYGYTF. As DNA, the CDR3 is TGCAGTGCCCCAGCCCCCATGACCTATGGCTACACCTTC.

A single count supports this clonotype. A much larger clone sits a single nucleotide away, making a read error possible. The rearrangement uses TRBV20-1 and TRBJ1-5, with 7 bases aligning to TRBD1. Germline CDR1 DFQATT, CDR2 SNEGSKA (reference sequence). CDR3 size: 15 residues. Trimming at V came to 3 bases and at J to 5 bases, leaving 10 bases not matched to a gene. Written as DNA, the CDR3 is TGCAGTGCTAGGATGACAGGGTTGTACGATCAGCCCCAGCATTTT. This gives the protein CSARMTGLYDQPQHF.

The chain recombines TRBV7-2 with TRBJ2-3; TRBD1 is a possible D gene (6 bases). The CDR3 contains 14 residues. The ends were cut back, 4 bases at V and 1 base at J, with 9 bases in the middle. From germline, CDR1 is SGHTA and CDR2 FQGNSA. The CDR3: CASSYRVGTDTQYF. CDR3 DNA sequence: TGTGCCAGCAGCTACAGGGTTGGCACAGATACGCAGTATTTT.

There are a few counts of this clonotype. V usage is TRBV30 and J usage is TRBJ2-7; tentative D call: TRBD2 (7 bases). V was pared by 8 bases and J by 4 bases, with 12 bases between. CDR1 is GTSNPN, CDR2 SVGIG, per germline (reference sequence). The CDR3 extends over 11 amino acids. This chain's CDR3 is CARGRGYEQYF. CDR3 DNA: TGTGCCCGGGGGAGGGGGTACGAGCAGTACTTC.

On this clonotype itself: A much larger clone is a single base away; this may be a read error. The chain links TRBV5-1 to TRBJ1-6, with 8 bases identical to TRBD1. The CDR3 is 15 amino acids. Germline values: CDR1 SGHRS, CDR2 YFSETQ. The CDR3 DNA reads TGCGCCAGCAGATCTACGGGACAGGAGGAATCCCCCCCCCACTTT. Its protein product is CASRSTGQEESPPHF.

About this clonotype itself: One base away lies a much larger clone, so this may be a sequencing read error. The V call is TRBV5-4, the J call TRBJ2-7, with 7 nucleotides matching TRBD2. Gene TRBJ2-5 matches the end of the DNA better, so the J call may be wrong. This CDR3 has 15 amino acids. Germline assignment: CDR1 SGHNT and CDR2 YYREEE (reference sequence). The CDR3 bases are TGTGCCAGCAGCTCCTGGGCCAGCGGGGTCGAGACCCAGTACTTC. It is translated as CASSSWASGVETQYF.

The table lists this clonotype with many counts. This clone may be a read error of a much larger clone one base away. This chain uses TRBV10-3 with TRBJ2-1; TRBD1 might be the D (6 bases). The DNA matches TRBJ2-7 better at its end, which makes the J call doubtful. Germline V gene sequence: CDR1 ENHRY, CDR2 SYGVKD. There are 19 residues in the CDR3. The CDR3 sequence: CAISEPDLQGSLAYNEQYF. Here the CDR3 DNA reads TGTGCCATCAGTGAGCCAGACCTACAGGGATCCTTGGCCTACAATGAGCAGTACTTC.

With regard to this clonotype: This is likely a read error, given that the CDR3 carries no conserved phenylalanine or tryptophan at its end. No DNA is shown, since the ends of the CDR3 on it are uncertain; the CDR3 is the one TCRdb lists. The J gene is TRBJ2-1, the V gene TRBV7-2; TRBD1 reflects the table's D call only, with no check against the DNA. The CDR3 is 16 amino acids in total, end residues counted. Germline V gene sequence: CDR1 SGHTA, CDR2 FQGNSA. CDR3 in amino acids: CASSFPTGSGVNEQFS.

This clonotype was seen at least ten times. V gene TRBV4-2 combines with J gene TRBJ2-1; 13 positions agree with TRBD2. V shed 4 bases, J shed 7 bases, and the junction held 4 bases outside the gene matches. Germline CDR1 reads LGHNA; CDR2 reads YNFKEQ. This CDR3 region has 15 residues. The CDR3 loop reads CASSLGLAGDNEQFF. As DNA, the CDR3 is TGTGCCAGCAGCCTCGGACTAGCGGGAGATAATGAGCAGTTCTTC.

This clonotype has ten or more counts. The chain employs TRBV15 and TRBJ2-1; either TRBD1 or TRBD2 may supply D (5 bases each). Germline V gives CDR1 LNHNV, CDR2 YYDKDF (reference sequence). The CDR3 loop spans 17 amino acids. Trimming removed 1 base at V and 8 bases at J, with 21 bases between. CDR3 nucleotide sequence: TGTGCCACCAGCAGAGCCCTCCGGGACGGACCGGTCGATGAGCAGTTCTTC. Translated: CATSRALRDGPVDEQFF.

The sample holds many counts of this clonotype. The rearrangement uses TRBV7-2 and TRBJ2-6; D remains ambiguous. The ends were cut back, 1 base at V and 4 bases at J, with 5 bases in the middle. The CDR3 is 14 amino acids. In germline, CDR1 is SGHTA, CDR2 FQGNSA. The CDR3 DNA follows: TGTGCCAGCAGCTTAGTCACAGGGGCCAACGTCCTGACTTTC. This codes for CASSLVTGANVLTF.

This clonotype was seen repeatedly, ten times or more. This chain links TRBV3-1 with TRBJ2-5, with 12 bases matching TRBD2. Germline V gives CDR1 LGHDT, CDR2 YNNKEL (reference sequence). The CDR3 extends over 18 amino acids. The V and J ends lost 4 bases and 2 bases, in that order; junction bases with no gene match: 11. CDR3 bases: TGTGCCAGCAGCCTCCGAGGTCTAGCGGGGGGGAGGCAAGAGACCCAGTACTTC. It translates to CASSLRGLAGGRQETQYF.

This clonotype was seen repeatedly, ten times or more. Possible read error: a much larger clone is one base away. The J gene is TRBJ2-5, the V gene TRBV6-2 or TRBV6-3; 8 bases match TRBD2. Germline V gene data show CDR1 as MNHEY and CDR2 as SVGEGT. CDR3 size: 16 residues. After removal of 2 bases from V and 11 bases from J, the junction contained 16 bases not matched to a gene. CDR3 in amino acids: CASSYTSGGPRDEQYF. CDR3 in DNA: TGTGCCAGCAGTTACACCAGCGGGGGCCCAAGGGATGAGCAGTACTTC.

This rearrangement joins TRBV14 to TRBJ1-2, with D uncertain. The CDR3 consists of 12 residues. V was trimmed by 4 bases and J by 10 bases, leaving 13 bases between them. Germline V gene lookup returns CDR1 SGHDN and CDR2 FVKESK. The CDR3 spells CASSRRQGDYTF. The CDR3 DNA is TGTGCCAGCAGCCGTCGACAAGGAGACTACACCTTC.

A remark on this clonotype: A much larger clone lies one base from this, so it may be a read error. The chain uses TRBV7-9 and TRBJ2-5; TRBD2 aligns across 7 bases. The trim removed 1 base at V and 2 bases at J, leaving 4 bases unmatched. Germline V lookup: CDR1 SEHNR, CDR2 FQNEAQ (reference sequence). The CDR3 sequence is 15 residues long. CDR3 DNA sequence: TGTGCCAGCAGCTTAGGTATCGGGGGGCAAGAGACCCAGTACTTC. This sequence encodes CASSLGIGGQETQYF.

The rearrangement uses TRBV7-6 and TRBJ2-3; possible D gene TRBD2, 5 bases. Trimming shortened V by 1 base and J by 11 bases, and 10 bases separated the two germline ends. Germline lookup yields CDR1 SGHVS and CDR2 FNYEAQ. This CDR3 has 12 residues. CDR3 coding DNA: TGTGCCAGCAGCTTAGTCGGGGAAATGCAGTATTTT. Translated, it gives CASSLVGEMQYF.

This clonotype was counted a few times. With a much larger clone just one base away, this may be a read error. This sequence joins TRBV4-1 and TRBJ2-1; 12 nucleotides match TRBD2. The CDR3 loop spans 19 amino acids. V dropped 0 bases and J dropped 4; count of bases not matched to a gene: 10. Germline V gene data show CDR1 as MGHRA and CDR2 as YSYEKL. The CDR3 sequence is CASSQDRWTSGDRYNEQFF. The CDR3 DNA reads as TGCGCCAGCAGCCAAGATCGTTGGACTAGCGGGGACAGATACAATGAGCAGTTCTTC.

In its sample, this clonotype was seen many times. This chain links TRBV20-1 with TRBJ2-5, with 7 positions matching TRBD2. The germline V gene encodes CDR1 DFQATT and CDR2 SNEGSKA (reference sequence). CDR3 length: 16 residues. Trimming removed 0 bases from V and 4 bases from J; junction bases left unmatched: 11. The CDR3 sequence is CSARDLRGVFLETQYF. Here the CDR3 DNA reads TGCAGTGCTAGAGATCTACGGGGGGTGTTCTTAGAGACCCAGTACTTC.

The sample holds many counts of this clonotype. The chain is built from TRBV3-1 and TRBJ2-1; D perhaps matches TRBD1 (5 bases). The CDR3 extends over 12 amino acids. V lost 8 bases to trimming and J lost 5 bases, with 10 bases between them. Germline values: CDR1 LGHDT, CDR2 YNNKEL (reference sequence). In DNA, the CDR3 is TGTGCCAGCCAACAGGAGAACAATGAGCAGTTCTTC. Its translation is CASQQENNEQFF.

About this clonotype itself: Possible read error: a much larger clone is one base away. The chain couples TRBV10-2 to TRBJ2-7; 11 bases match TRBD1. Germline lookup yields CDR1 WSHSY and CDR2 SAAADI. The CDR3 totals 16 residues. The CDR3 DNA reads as TGCGCCAGCAGTGAGACCGGGACAGGGGGAACCTACGAGCGGTACTTC. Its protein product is CASSETGTGGTYERYF.

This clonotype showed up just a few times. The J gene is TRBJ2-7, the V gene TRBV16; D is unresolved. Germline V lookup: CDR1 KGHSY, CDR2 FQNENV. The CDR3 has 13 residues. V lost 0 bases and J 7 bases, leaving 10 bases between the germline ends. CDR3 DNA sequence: TGTGCCAGCAGCCAATCTGCCGACTGGGAGCAGTACTTC. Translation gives CASSQSADWEQYF.

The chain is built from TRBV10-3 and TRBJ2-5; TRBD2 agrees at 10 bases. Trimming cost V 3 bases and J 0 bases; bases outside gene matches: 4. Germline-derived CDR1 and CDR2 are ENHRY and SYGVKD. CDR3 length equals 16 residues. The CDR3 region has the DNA TGTGCCATCAGTGACCCTAGCGGGAGAAACCAAGAGACCCAGTACTTC. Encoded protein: CAISDPSGRNQETQYF.

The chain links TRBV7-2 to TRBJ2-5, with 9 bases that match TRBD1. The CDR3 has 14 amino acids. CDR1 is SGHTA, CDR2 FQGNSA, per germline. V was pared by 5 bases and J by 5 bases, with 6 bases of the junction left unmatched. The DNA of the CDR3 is TGTGCCAGCAGCCCCTGGACAGGGGCGGAGACCCAGTACTTC. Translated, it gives CASSPWTGAETQYF.

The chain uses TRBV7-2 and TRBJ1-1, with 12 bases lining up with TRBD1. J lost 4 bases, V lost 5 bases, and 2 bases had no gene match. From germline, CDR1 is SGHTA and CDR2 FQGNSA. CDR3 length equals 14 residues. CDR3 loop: CASSGTGGLTEAFF. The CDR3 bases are TGTGCCAGCAGCGGGACAGGGGGCCTCACTGAAGCTTTCTTT.

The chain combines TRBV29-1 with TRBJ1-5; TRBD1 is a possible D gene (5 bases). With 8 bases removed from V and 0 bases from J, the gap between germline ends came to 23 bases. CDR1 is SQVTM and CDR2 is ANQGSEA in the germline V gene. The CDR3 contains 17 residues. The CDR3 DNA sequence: TGCAGCCCTGTAAGACGCCCAGGGAATTATAGCAATCAGCCCCAGCATTTT. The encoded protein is CSPVRRPGNYSNQPQHF.

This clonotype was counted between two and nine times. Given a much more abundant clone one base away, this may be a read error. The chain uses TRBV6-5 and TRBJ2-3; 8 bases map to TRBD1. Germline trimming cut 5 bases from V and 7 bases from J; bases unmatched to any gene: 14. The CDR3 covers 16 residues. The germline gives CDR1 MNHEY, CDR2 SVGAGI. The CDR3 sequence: CASSPQQGGYRNTQYF. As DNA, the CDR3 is TGTGCCAGCAGTCCACAACAGGGGGGCTATCGGAATACGCAGTATTTT.

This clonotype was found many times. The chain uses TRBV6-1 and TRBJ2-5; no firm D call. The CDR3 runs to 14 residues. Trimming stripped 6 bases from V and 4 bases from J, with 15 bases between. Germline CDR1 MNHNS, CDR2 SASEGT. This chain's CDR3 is CASRRIGWGETQYF. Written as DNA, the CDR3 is TGTGCCAGCAGACGGATCGGGTGGGGAGAGACCCAGTACTTC.

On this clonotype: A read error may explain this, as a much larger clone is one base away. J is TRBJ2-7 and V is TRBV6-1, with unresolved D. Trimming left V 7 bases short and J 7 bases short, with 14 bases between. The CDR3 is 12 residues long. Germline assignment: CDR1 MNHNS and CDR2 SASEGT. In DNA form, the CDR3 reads TGTGCCAGCACCTCCTGGGGTAATGAGCAGTACTTC. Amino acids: CASTSWGNEQYF.